What follows describes a single T cell receptor beta chain. Its antigen is not known. The sample is drawn from a study of graft-versus-host responses after intestinal transplantation. Points from the study as a whole: In recipient marrow, GvH clones were found, and some appeared first in ileum or blood. Declines in HvG clones occurring early post-transplant were associated with peak circulating GvH clone levels.

Some clones are missing from TCRdb's copy, which holds only in-frame ones; the method was immunoSEQ multiplex PCR. The sample carries roughly 56,000 clones, around 90% recorded once. CDR1 is SNHLY, CDR2 FYNNEI, per germline. V lost 6 bases, J lost 0 bases, and 8 bases lay in between. The CDR3 loop spans 14 amino acids. This specimen was PBMCs, taken approximately 120 days after intestinal transplantation. The clonotype was recovered from a human patient who received an intestinal transplant, so some T cells may come from the graft donor. V and J are TRBV2 and TRBJ2-2; perhaps TRBD1 as D (6 bases). The CDR3 sequence: CASRGTTNTGELFF. The CDR3 bases are TGTGCCAGCAGAGGGACAACGAACACCGGGGAGCTGTTTTTT.